The 2 T cell receptor beta chains listed next were all sequenced from one sample in a study of OX40 agonist ivuxolimab in advanced cancers. The assay was immunoSEQ multiplex PCR, and TCRdb's table has in-frame clones only and misses some. Found here are about 69,000 clones, over 60% of them singletons; the top ten hold under 3%. The specimen was CD4+ or CD8+ T cells sorted from blood, collected in a trial of the OX40 agonist ivuxolimab. These receptors came from an adult with an advanced solid tumor such as melanoma, head and neck, liver or kidney cancer.

The rearrangement uses TRBV30 and TRBJ1-1, with no clear D. Germline V CDR1 and CDR2: GTSNPN, SVGIG (reference sequence). Trimming removed 0 bases from V and 1 base from J, with 18 bases in between. The CDR3 extends over 17 amino acids. This chain's CDR3 is CAWSVGLRMLKNTEAFF. CDR3 bases: TGTGCCTGGAGTGTAGGTCTTAGGATGCTGAAGAACACTGAAGCTTTCTTT.

The chain combines TRBV2 with TRBJ2-5; 8 bases line up with TRBD1. The length of the CDR3 is 15 residues. Trimming took 6 bases from V and 7 from J; bases not matched to a gene: 13. Germline V lookup: CDR1 SNHLY, CDR2 FYNNEI. The CDR3: CASSRIAGGAGTQYF. CDR3 sequence (DNA): TGTGCCAGCAGCCGAATCGCAGGGGGCGCCGGGACCCAGTACTTC.